This section outlines one TCR beta chain sequence together with its context. This clone's antigen is unknown. Per-nucleotide qualities are absent, and no much larger clonotype sits a single base away. Sequences SGDLS (CDR1) and YYNGEE (CDR2) are obtained from the germline V gene. The cysteine opens and the phenylalanine closes a CDR3 of 15 amino acids. Only the CDR3 region is kept as DNA, spanning 45 bases read in frame from base 1. The germline ends are 9 bases apart after V is trimmed by 3 bases and J by 2 bases. In the prospective study, participants were about 18 to 95 years old, resided in 20 to 30 geographic areas of the United States, and were enrolled through a virtual design. To assign participants to cohorts, the prospective study relied on clinical history that participants themselves reported in a screening survey and a study questionnaire. In the prospective study, whole blood, serum and a nasopharyngeal or oropharyngeal swab were collected from each participant by mobile phlebotomists. Over a roughly 2-month period, participants in the prospective study had the option of providing additional blood draws and questionnaires. Before DNA extraction, prospective study blood samples were shipped either frozen or at room temperature.

These data originate in a study of blood T cell repertoires in COVID-19 (TCRdb year 2020). Study-wide context: Recovered participants in ImmuneRACE Cohort 3 were defined by two consecutive negative NP/OP PCR tests, clearance by a healthcare professional, or resolution of symptoms. Samples from collaborators originated in the United States, Italy and Spain and spanned both the acute and convalescent phases of COVID-19. The material from the prospective study consisted of cDNA or gDNA derived from T cells, B-cell-depleted T cells, or PBMCs. Deeply sampled blood TCRbeta repertoires from subjects exposed to, actively infected with, or recovered from COVID-19 were included in the dataset. A freely available public database, intended as a resource for researchers studying the immune response to SARS-CoV-2, is where the repertoires were released. The samples were drawn from the first 160 participants of the ongoing ImmuneRACE study and from 1,254 subjects provided by 6 global collaborators. The sample metadata nearly always contained a de-identified subject ID, COVID-19 status, age in years and sex. Where available, HLA class I and class II types were obtained from metadata supplied by the sample provider rather than from assay-based typing.

TCRbeta CDR3 regions were amplified from genomic DNA by means of the immunoSEQ Assay, a bias-controlled multiplex PCR. The published analysis was carried out like this. The number of nucleated cells in each sample was estimated by amplification of reference gene primers within the assay. To quantify the absolute abundance of each unique TCRbeta CDR3 rearrangement, sequence reads were collapsed and filtered. Productive Simpson clonality was computed per sample as the square root of Simpson's diversity index over productive rearrangements. The table was pulled from immuneACCESS by TCRdb, which kept in-frame rearrangements only. Such tables lose some clones; where checked, under half of the loss comes from unresolved V genes, and the rest has no known cause. That table is the source of V, J and clone size, and D and trimming were worked out from the DNA. The sample contains around 360,000 clones, around 87% of them found a single time. The ten most abundant clones make up 1.5% to 2% of the sample.

The paper's findings and limits, for the study overall: How much clinical and demographic metadata was included differed by source and by participant, and the metadata was provided uncurated.

The TCR comes from a man aged 35-49 years in a cohort exposed to, infected with or recovered from COVID-19 (not recorded which). The sequence joins TRBV9 to TRBJ1-6, with the D gene uncertain. Source material: PBMCs or T cells enriched from blood (not recorded which). The nucleotide sequence is given as TGTGCCAGCAGCGCTACAGTAACCTATAATTCACCCCTCCACTTT. Its protein product is CASSATVTYNSPLHF.